The 20 T cell receptor beta chains given below trace back to one sample, sequenced in a study of cytomegalovirus exposure and HLA in healthy donors. PCR primers comprised 60 Vbeta and 13 Jbeta primers. Only in-frame clones appear in the TCRdb table, and some are missing; sequencing was by immunoSEQ multiplex PCR. Across approximately 45,000 clones, the top ten clones capture about a sixth of the sample. Sequenced: PBMCs. The receptors originated from a male donor in good health and CMV-seronegative.

In regard to this clone: No conserved phenylalanine or tryptophan ends this CDR3, so it is likely a read error. V and J are TRBV30 and TRBJ1-6; D gene unclear. Trimming shortened V by 1 base and J by 0 bases, and 4 bases separated the two germline ends. The CDR3 consists of 14 residues. Germline V lookup: CDR1 GTSNPN, CDR2 SVGIG (reference sequence). Here the CDR3 reads CAWSGGSYNSPLHL. CDR3 bases: TGTGCCTGGAGTGGGGGCTCCTATAATTCACCCCTCCACCTT.

V is TRBV5-1 and J is TRBJ1-2, with no clear D. The length of the CDR3 is 15 residues. From germline, CDR1 is SGHRS and CDR2 YFSETQ. Trimming pared 0 bases from V and 9 bases from J, leaving 18 bases between. The CDR3 coding sequence is TGCGCCAGCAGCTTGGCCCCCGGAGCCTCGGGGAGCTACACCTTC. This encodes CASSLAPGASGSYTF. The whole variable domain, filled in from reference TRBV5-1 and TRBJ1-2, reads KAGVTQTPRYLIKTRGQQVTLSCSPISGHRSVSWYQQTPGQGLQFLFEYFSETQRNKGNFPGRFSGRQFSNSRSEMNVSTLELGDSALYLCASSLAPGASGSYTFGSGTRLTVV.

This chain links TRBV7-9 with TRBJ1-2; 8 bases match TRBD1. Germline V lookup: CDR1 SEHNR, CDR2 FQNEAQ (reference sequence). The trim removed 3 bases at V and 3 bases at J, leaving 3 bases unmatched. The CDR3 has 14 amino acids. The CDR3 region has the DNA TGTGCCAGCAGCTTGACAGGGGTGGACTATGGCTACACCTTC. It specifies CASSLTGVDYGYTF.

The rearrangement links TRBV5-1 to TRBJ1-4; possible D gene TRBD1, 6 bases. V was clipped by 7 bases and J by 0 bases, with 10 bases between them. The CDR3 length is 14 residues. The germline V gene encodes CDR1 SGHRS and CDR2 YFSETQ. CDR3 nucleotide sequence: TGCGCCAGCCGGACAGACCCAACTAATGAAAAACTGTTTTTT. This translates into CASRTDPTNEKLFF.

The chain couples TRBV5-4 to TRBJ1-2; TRBD1 matches 12 bases. V shed 0 bases and J 8 bases; nucleotides not matched to a gene: 5. CDR1 is SGHNT and CDR2 is YYREEE in the germline V gene (reference sequence). The length of the CDR3 is 15 residues. CDR3 DNA sequence: TGTGCCAGCAGCTTGGCGGGACAGGGGGCTCGAGGCTACACCTTC. Its translation: CASSLAGQGARGYTF.

The chain recombines TRBV6-5 with TRBJ1-2; 10 nucleotides line up with TRBD1. V was pared by 3 bases and J by 8 bases, with 6 bases of the junction left unmatched. Per the germline V gene, CDR1 is MNHEY and CDR2 is SVGAGI. The length of the CDR3 is 14 residues. DNA of the CDR3: TGTGCCAGCAGTTATACCGACAGGGGGCGAGGCTACACCTTC. Translation: CASSYTDRGRGYTF.

The V call is TRBV5-1, the J call TRBJ2-1; TRBD2 agrees at 9 bases. This CDR3 region has 15 residues. V was clipped by 1 base and J by 5 bases; unmatched bases: 4. Germline CDR1 SGHRS, CDR2 YFSETQ. The DNA for the CDR3 is TGCGCCAGCAGCTTGTTGGCTAGCGGGGACAATGAGCAGTTCTTC. Residues: CASSLLASGDNEQFF.

The chain recombines TRBV7-9 with TRBJ2-7, with D unresolved. The germline V gene encodes CDR1 SEHNR and CDR2 FQNEAQ (reference sequence). The CDR3 contains 14 residues. The ends were cut back, 1 base at V and 2 bases at J, with 9 bases in the middle. The CDR3 spells CASSLDSKTYEQYF. CDR3 DNA: TGTGCCAGCAGCTTAGACAGCAAGACCTACGAGCAGTACTTC. The full variable domain, in which reference TRBV7-9 and TRBJ2-7 provide the parts outside the CDR3, is DTGVSQNPRHKITKRGQNVTFRCDPISEHNRLYWYRQTLGQGPEFLTYFQNEAQLEKSRLLSDRFSAERPKGSFSTLEIQRTEQGDSAMYLCASSLDSKTYEQYFGPGTRLTVT.

The V gene is TRBV6-5, the J gene TRBJ1-2, with 8 bases identical to TRBD1. The V segment lost 6 bases and the J segment 6 bases; nucleotides outside the gene matches: 6. Per the germline V gene, CDR1 is MNHEY and CDR2 is SVGAGI. This CDR3 has 13 amino acids. The CDR3, as DNA: TGTGCCAGCAGCCGGACAGGGACAAATGGCTACACCTTC. Translation: CASSRTGTNGYTF.

V and J are TRBV4-3 and TRBJ1-6; 7 bases fit TRBD1. Germline V gene data show CDR1 as LGHNA and CDR2 as YSLEER. The CDR3 contains 17 residues. V trimming: 0 bases; J trimming: 7 bases; junction bases outside the gene matches: 9. CDR3 in amino acids: CASSQDLTGQPNSPLHF. The CDR3, as DNA: TGCGCCAGCAGCCAAGATCTAACGGGACAGCCAAATTCACCCCTCCACTTT.

This chain connects TRBV13 to TRBJ1-1; D call uncertain. The CDR3 spans 13 residues. CDR1 and CDR2 from the germline V gene are PRHDT and FYEKMQ (reference sequence). The V gene lost 6 bases and the J gene lost 8 bases, with 16 bases spanning the gap. The CDR3 sequence is CASSYGFVVEAFF. The CDR3 bases are TGTGCCAGCAGTTACGGGTTTGTGGTGGAAGCTTTCTTT.

The J gene is TRBJ2-1, the V gene TRBV7-2; 14 nucleotides line up with TRBD2. The V segment lost 7 bases and the J segment 3 bases; nucleotides outside the gene matches: 2. The CDR3 contains 15 residues. The germline gives CDR1 SGHTA, CDR2 FQGNSA. The CDR3 is CASTGTSGGYNEQFF. The CDR3 bases are TGTGCCAGCACAGGGACTAGCGGGGGCTACAATGAGCAGTTCTTC.

The chain couples TRBV30 to TRBJ2-2, with D unresolved. The V end was cut by 2 bases, the J end by 3 bases, with 7 bases between. This CDR3 region has 13 residues. CDR1 and CDR2 (germline): GTSNPN, SVGIG (reference sequence). The DNA of the CDR3 is TGTGCCTGGAGTACTGGGCACACCGGGGAGCTGTTTTTT. It yields the protein CAWSTGHTGELFF.

V is TRBV30 and J is TRBJ1-1, with a weak D call TRBD1 (5 bases). Per germline, CDR1 GTSNPN and CDR2 SVGIG (reference sequence). The CDR3 spans 13 residues. The CDR3 DNA reads TGTGCTCGAATCTCGGGGGTGAACACTGAAGCTTTCTTT. Translated, it gives CARISGVNTEAFF.

About this clone itself: At one of its ends the junction is not consistent with the germline gene, which may arise from a read error. The gene calls are TRBV30 and TRBJ2-3; D may be TRBD2 (7 bases). The CDR3 runs to 15 residues. CDR1 and CDR2 (germline): GTSNPN, SVGIG (reference sequence). The CDR3 nucleotides read TGTGCCGGGAGTCCTACTCTAGGGGGGGCAGATACGCAGTATTTT. Residues: CAGSPTLGGADTQYF.

Concerning this clone: A junction boundary mismatches the germline segment, possibly from a read error. J is TRBJ1-2 and V is TRBV7-9, with TRBD1 identical over 8 bases. The CDR3 covers 13 residues. Germline V gene lookup returns CDR1 SEHNR and CDR2 FQNEAQ (reference sequence). The CDR3 nucleotides read TGTGCCAGCAGCCTCACTACGGACAGGGACATATGCTTC. As protein: CASSLTTDRDICF.

V usage is TRBV7-9 and J usage is TRBJ2-1; D unresolved. Per the germline V gene, CDR1 is SEHNR and CDR2 is FQNEAQ (reference sequence). Trimming left V 5 bases short and J 5 bases short, with 13 bases between. The CDR3 has 14 residues. The CDR3 bases are TGTGCCAGCAGCCGCGACAACAGAAACAATGAGCAGTTCTTC. This sequence encodes CASSRDNRNNEQFF. The full variable domain, its missing parts supplied by reference TRBV7-9 and TRBJ2-1, is DTGVSQNPRHKITKRGQNVTFRCDPISEHNRLYWYRQTLGQGPEFLTYFQNEAQLEKSRLLSDRFSAERPKGSFSTLEIQRTEQGDSAMYLCASSRDNRNNEQFFGPGTRLTVL.

The J gene is TRBJ2-7, the V gene TRBV18, with TRBD1 matching 10 bases. J was trimmed by 1 base and V by 2 bases; bases with no gene match: 5. The CDR3 covers 16 residues. The V gene's germline CDR1 is KGHSH and CDR2 LQKENI. The CDR3 nucleotides read TGTGCCAGCTCACCAATGGACAGGGGGACATCCTACGAGCAGTACTTC. Its protein is CASSPMDRGTSYEQYF.

CDR3 sequence reads: CAWISRGSYNSPLHF. Here the CDR3 DNA reads TGTGCCTGGATTAGCAGGGGCTCCTATAATTCACCCCTCCACTTT. The chain combines TRBV30 with TRBJ1-6, with D tentatively TRBD1 (6 bases). CDR3 length equals 15 residues. From germline, CDR1 is GTSNPN and CDR2 SVGIG (reference sequence). V lost 4 bases and J 0 bases, leaving 10 bases between the germline ends.

CDR3 in amino acids: CASSQRSQGAGGYTF. CDR3 DNA sequence: TGTGCCAGCAGCCAACGGTCACAGGGGGCGGGTGGCTACACCTTC. This chain joins TRBV4-2 and TRBJ1-2, with 9 bases lining up with TRBD1. From germline, CDR1 is LGHNA and CDR2 YNFKEQ. The CDR3 has 15 amino acids. Trimming took 2 bases from V and 7 from J; bases not matched to a gene: 8.